This T cell receptor beta chain was identified during a study of T cell responses to AZD1222 COVID-19 vaccine. Points from the study as a whole: CD4 TCRs associated with vaccination spanned spike, dominating at 160-218 and 743-854. No repertoire was sampled before or during the peak T cell response, only after it. A mostly white British donor set with more females was recruited, and clonal diversity was possibly underestimated.

This clone was seen a single time. Its antigen is undetermined. The method was immunoSEQ multiplex PCR; TCRdb's version includes in-frame clones alone and lacks a portion of them. This table has about 110,000 clones, 90% appearing once. Deletions cut 4 bases from V and 1 base from J, with 21 bases between. This CDR3 contains 18 residues. In germline, CDR1 is SGHRS, CDR2 YFSETQ. Second doses at about 4 or about 12 weeks were pooled. The chain combines TRBV5-1 with TRBJ1-3; a weak D match, TRBD1 (5 bases). This sequence originates from an adult who received the AZD1222 COVID-19 vaccine. Material: peripheral blood, obtained 28 days after the second AZD1222 dose. DNA of the CDR3: TGCGCCAGCAGCCCGACTCCCTTGACAGTCGTTTCTGGAAACACCATATATTTT. This gives the protein CASSPTPLTVVSGNTIYF.